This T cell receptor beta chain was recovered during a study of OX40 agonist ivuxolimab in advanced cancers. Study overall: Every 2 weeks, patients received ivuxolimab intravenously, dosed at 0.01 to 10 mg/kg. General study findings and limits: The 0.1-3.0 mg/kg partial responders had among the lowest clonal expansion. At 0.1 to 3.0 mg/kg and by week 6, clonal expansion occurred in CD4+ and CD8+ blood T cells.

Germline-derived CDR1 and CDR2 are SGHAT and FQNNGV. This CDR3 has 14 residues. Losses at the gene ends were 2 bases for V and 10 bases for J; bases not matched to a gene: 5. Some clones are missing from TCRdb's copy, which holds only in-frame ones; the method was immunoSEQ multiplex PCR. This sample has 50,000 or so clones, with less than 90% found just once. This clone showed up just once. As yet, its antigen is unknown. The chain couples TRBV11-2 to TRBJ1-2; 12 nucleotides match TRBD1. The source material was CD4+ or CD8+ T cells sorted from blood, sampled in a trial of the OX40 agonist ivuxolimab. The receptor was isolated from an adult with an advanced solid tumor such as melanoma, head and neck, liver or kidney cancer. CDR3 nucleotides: TGTGCCAGCAGCTTAAGGGACAGGGGGCGCGACTACACCTTC. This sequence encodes CASSLRDRGRDYTF.